Listed below are T cell receptor beta chains from one sample, sequenced in a study of T cells in localized non-small cell lung cancer. Here immunoSEQ multiplex PCR was the method, and the copy in TCRdb shows in-frame clones only, minus some. The sample records roughly 77,000 clones, about 88% being singletons. This material consisted of peripheral blood, taken before any cancer treatment. The receptors originated from a woman aged 35 to 70 with stage I squamous cell lung carcinoma. Both conserved end residues are part of each CDR3. The D gene is left open where the match is weak. For some rows the clone size is stated as once, few or many, or as a class when expanded; others skip it.

abundance	d_gene	v_gene	j_gene	CDR3nt	CDR3aa
.	.	TRBV27	TRBJ1-5	TGTGCCAGCAGTTTGGGGAGGAATCAGCCCCAGCATTTT	CASSLGRNQPQHF
.	TRBD1	TRBV6-5	TRBJ1-4	TGTGCCAGCAGTTACAGGGGGCGAGGAGAAAAACTGTTTTTT	CASSYRGRGEKLFF
once	.	TRBV9	TRBJ2-7	TGTGCCAGCAGCGAGGGTCAGGGGGGCTCCTACGAGCAGTACTTC	CASSEGQGGSYEQYF
.	.	TRBV2	TRBJ2-7	TGTGCCAGCAGTGGAGGCGGGGCCGGCTCCTACGAGCAGTACTTC	CASSGGGAGSYEQYF
.	TRBD2	TRBV6-1	TRBJ2-3	TGTGCCAGCGGAGGACTAGCGGGGGGGCTAGATACGCAGTATTTT	CASGGLAGGLDTQYF
.	.	TRBV5-1	TRBJ1-2	TGCGCCAGCAGCTTGGAGGGGCACGGCTACACCTTC	CASSLEGHGYTF
.	.	TRBV7-9	TRBJ1-1	TGTGCCAGCAGCTTACATTCAGTTAACACTGAAGCTTTCTTT	CASSLHSVNTEAFF
.	.	TRBV19	TRBJ2-2	TGTGCCAGTAGTATAAGGGGTGCCACCGGGGAGCTGTTTTTT	CASSIRGATGELFF
.	TRBD2	TRBV7-8	TRBJ2-1	TGTGCCAGCAGCTTAATAGGACTAGCGGGGGGGCCTCTTAGCGGTGAGCAGTTCTTC	CASSLIGLAGGPLSGEQFF
.	TRBD2	TRBV4-2	TRBJ2-1	TGTGCCAGCAGCCAAGATTGGGGGGGAACCTACAATGAGCAGTTCTTC	CASSQDWGGTYNEQFF
.	TRBD2	TRBV2	TRBJ2-3	TGTGCCAGCAGTGAGTCGGGGGGGGGCACAGATACGCAGTATTTT	CASSESGGGTDTQYF
.	.	TRBV7-9	TRBJ1-5	TGTGCCAGCAGCTTGGGGGGGAATAGCAATCAGCCCCAGCATTTT	CASSLGGNSNQPQHF
.	.	TRBV6-1	TRBJ1-1	TGTGCCAGCAGTGAAGGGGGAGGGACGTTAGCCGAAGCTTTCTTT	CASSEGGGTLAEAFF
.	.	TRBV6-6	TRBJ1-2	TGTGCCAGCAGCCCACAGCAGGGAAACTATGGCTACACCTTC	CASSPQQGNYGYTF
.	TRBD1	TRBV30	TRBJ1-2	TGTGCCTGGACAGGACAGGGTGGTGGCTACACCTTC	CAWTGQGGGYTF
once	TRBD1	TRBV5-1	TRBJ2-2	TGCGCCAGCAGCCCTGGAAGGACAGGGGCCACCGGGGAGCTGTTTTTT	CASSPGRTGATGELFF
.	.	TRBV7-8	TRBJ1-5	TGTGCCAGCAGCTTAGGGAGGGATCAGCCCCAGCATTTT	CASSLGRDQPQHF
.	TRBD1	TRBV4-1	TRBJ1-5	TGCGCCAGCAGCCAAGATTCAGGGGGAGGCCAGCCCCAGCATTTT	CASSQDSGGGQPQHF
.	TRBD1	TRBV27	TRBJ1-1	TGTGCCAGCAGGACCCAGACAGGGTCGAACACTGAAGCTTTCTTT	CASRTQTGSNTEAFF
.	.	TRBV21-1	TRBJ1-5	TGTGCCAGCAGCAAGGGACAGGCCTTCCTGGGCCATCAGCCCCAGCATTTT	CASSKGQAFLGHQPQHF
.	TRBD1	TRBV2	TRBJ1-4	TGTGCCAGCAGTGAGAAGGGGGCCACTAATGAAAAACTGTTTTTT	CASSEKGATNEKLFF
once	.	TRBV2	TRBJ1-3	TGTGCCAGCAGCCAACAGGGAGGGGCTTACGGAAACACCATATATTTT	CASSQQGGAYGNTIYF
.	.	TRBV5-1	TRBJ2-4	TGCGCCAGCAGCTCAACCGGGACTCCGGTGCGCGGCATTCAGTACTTC	CASSSTGTPVRGIQYF
.	TRBD1	TRBV5-4	TRBJ2-1	TGTGCCAGCTCCGGGGACAGGGGGCAATACAATGAGCAGTTCTTC	CASSGDRGQYNEQFF
.	.	TRBV5-1	TRBJ1-1	TGCGCCAGCAGCTTGGGACAGGTTAACACTGAAGCTTTCTTT	CASSLGQVNTEAFF
.	.	TRBV2	TRBJ1-1	TGTGCCAGCAATTATCAGAACACTGAAGCTTTCTTT	CASNYQNTEAFF
.	.	TRBV9	TRBJ2-3	TGTGCCAGCAGCGTATCAGGGGTAGCGACAGATACGCAGTATTTT	CASSVSGVATDTQYF
.	TRBD1	TRBV6-6	TRBJ2-7	TGTGCCAGCAGGAAGACAGGGATTACCTACGAGCAGTACTTC	CASRKTGITYEQYF
.	TRBD2	TRBV5-1	TRBJ2-5	TGCGCCAGCAGCTCCGGGACTAGCGGGGGGTCGGAGACCCAGTACTTC	CASSSGTSGGSETQYF
.	TRBD2	TRBV5-1	TRBJ2-3	TGCGCCAGCAGCTTTAGGACAACTAGCGGGAGCACAGATACGCAGTATTTT	CASSFRTTSGSTDTQYF
.	.	TRBV5-1	TRBJ1-1	TGCGCCAGCAGCTTGGTCCCGGGGAACACTGAAGCTTTCTTT	CASSLVPGNTEAFF
.	.	TRBV4-1	TRBJ1-2	TGCGCCAGCAGCCAAGTGGGGAACATCTATGGCTACACCTTC	CASSQVGNIYGYTF
.	TRBD1	TRBV2	TRBJ1-2	TGTGCCAGCAGTGAGGGACAGGGGAACTATGGCTACACCTTC	CASSEGQGNYGYTF
.	.	TRBV7-9	TRBJ2-1	TGTGCCAGCAGCCCGGGACGCAGCTCCTACAATGAGCAGTTCTTC	CASSPGRSSYNEQFF
once	.	TRBV7-9	TRBJ1-1	TGTGCCAGCAGCCCAAGGGGGTATACTGAAGCTTTCTTT	CASSPRGYTEAFF
.	.	TRBV7-9	TRBJ1-1	TGTGCCAGCAGCTTAGCGCCGGTCCTCCTAGGACGCGCTGAAGCTTTCTTT	CASSLAPVLLGRAEAFF